This T cell receptor beta chain emerged from a study of cytomegalovirus exposure and HLA in healthy donors. Findings of the study overall: CMV serostatus alone was available as immune exposure information.

Worth noting for this clone: Its specificity is not known.

Germline CDR1 is MGHRA and CDR2 is YSYEKL. The germline V and J ends were trimmed by 0 bases and 5 bases, with 17 bases remaining between them. The CDR3 is made up of 16 amino acids. With 60 Vbeta and 13 Jbeta primers, the PCR was carried out. TCRdb's copy holds only in-frame clones and misses some; the assay was immunoSEQ multiplex PCR. The table has under 150,000 clones, approximately 83% seen once; the top ten hold approximately 2.4%. The chain couples TRBV4-1 to TRBJ2-7; D may be TRBD2 (5 bases). Sample: PBMCs. This receptor was taken from a male donor in good health and CMV-seronegative. CDR3 bases: TGCGCCAGCAGCCAAGATACCAAGCGGCCCTGGGACGAGCAGTACTTC. Its protein product is CASSQDTKRPWDEQYF.